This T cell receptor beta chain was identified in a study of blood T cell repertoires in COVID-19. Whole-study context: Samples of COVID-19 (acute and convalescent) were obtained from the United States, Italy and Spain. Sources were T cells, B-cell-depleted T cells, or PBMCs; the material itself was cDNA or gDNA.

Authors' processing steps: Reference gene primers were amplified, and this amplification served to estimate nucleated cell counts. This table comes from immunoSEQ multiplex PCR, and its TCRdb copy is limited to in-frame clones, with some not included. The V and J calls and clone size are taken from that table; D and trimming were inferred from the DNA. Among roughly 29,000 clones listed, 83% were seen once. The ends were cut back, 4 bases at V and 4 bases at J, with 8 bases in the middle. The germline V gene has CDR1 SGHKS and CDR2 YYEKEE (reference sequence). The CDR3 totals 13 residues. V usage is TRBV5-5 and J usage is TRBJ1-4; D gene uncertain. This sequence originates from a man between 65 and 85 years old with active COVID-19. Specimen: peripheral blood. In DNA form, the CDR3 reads TGTGCCAGCAGCCCCCCGGTTAATGAAAAACTGTTTTTT. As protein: CASSPPVNEKLFF.